This T cell receptor (beta chain) was documented in a study of blood T cell repertoires in COVID-19. Study-level background: Sites across the United States, Italy and Spain contributed samples from acute and convalescent COVID-19.

In the study's own analysis: Estimates of nucleated cell counts were drawn from the amplification of reference gene primers. Here immunoSEQ multiplex PCR was the method, and the copy in TCRdb shows in-frame clones only, minus some. The DNA gave D and trimming, while V, J and clone size come from that table. Of roughly 67,000 clones listed, roughly 84% are singletons. The TCR originated in a woman aged 55-69 years with acute or convalescent COVID-19. The sequenced sample was peripheral blood.

This chain's CDR3 is CASRGVQETQYF. The CDR3, as DNA: TGTGCCAGCAGAGGGGTTCAGGAGACCCAGTACTTC. This chain joins TRBV5-4 and TRBJ2-5; tentative D call: TRBD1 (5 bases). CDR1 is SGHNT and CDR2 is YYREEE in the germline V gene (reference sequence). The CDR3 is 12 amino acids. The V gene lost 5 bases and the J gene lost 5 bases, with 10 bases spanning the gap.